The clone carrying this TCR beta chain has only one observation. Its matching antigen is unknown. These data originate in a study of shared clonotypes between healthy human individuals. Study in general: Ranging from 18 to 49 in age, donors were two women and a few men. General study results and limits: Memory subsets generally showed smaller estimated richness than naive subsets did.

The CDR3 is made up of 15 amino acids. Germline CDR1 reads MNHNS; CDR2 reads SASEGT. The V end lost 6 bases, the J end lost 2 bases, and 17 bases lay between the germline ends. The assay was carried out at the deep level. TCRdb's table, derived via immunoSEQ multiplex PCR, lists solely in-frame clones and lacks some. The sample has roughly 2.2 million clones; more than 80% are singletons. This clonotype was sampled from a man aged 18 to 35 in good health. Some clones in this sample may be carry-over from other donors' samples. The sample consisted of naive CD4+ T cells from PBMCs. This sample's subset: CD45RA+ positively selected. V and J are TRBV6-1 and TRBJ2-7, with D perhaps being TRBD1 or TRBD2 (5 bases each). The CDR3 region has the DNA TGTGCCAGCAGACCCGGGACGGCGTTAACCTACGAGCAGTACTTC. Encoded protein: CASRPGTALTYEQYF.